A selection of T cell receptor beta chains follows, all from one sample in a study of cytomegalovirus exposure and HLA in healthy donors. Profiling relied on immunoSEQ multiplex PCR, and the TCRdb table lists in-frame clones only, not all of them. The table shows 90,000 to 100,000 clones, with 80% to 95% occurring only once. The sequencing input was PBMCs. These receptors were obtained from a woman aged 30 to 39 in good health and CMV-seropositive. CDR3s include the opening cysteine and the closing phenylalanine or tryptophan. The order of the fields is D gene, clone size, V gene, J gene, CDR3 DNA, CDR3 protein. D genes are given only for firm matches. For some rows the clone size is stated as once, few or many, or as a class when expanded; others skip it.

d_call: .
clone_size: .
v_call: TRBV28
j_call: TRBJ1-1
cdr3_nt: TGTGCCAGCAGTCCCGGGAGAAACACTGAAGCTTTCTTT
cdr3_aa: CASSPGRNTEAFF

d_call: .
clone_size: .
v_call: TRBV6-6
j_call: TRBJ1-5
cdr3_nt: TGTGCCAGCAGCTATAATCCAGGGGTCGAGAATCAGCCCCAGCATTTT
cdr3_aa: CASSYNPGVENQPQHF

d_call: TRBD2
clone_size: .
v_call: TRBV7-2
j_call: TRBJ2-1
cdr3_nt: TGTGCCAGCAGCTTAATGGGACTAGCAGGAAATGAGCAGTTCTTC
cdr3_aa: CASSLMGLAGNEQFF

d_call: TRBD2
clone_size: .
v_call: TRBV7-2
j_call: TRBJ2-3
cdr3_nt: TGTGCCAGCAGCTTAGGGACTAGCGGCCCAGATACGCAGTATTTT
cdr3_aa: CASSLGTSGPDTQYF

d_call: .
clone_size: .
v_call: TRBV4-3
j_call: TRBJ2-3
cdr3_nt: TGCGCCAGCAGCCAAGAGGACAGAGCCACAGATACGCAGTATTTT
cdr3_aa: CASSQEDRATDTQYF

d_call: TRBD2
clone_size: once
v_call: TRBV30
j_call: TRBJ2-7
cdr3_nt: TGTGCCTGGACCTACCTGGGCAGGGATGATCCTAGCGGGAGGGCCTACGAGCAGTACTTC
cdr3_aa: CAWTYLGRDDPSGRAYEQYF

d_call: TRBD1
clone_size: .
v_call: TRBV7-2
j_call: TRBJ1-1
cdr3_nt: TGTGCCAGCAGCAAACAGGGGATCGCTGAAGCTTTCTTT
cdr3_aa: CASSKQGIAEAFF

d_call: .
clone_size: .
v_call: TRBV11-2
j_call: TRBJ1-1
cdr3_nt: TGTGCCAGCAGCTTTGAACTCAGGGTGAACACTGAAGCTTTCTTT
cdr3_aa: CASSFELRVNTEAFF

d_call: TRBD2
clone_size: .
v_call: TRBV11-3
j_call: TRBJ2-1
cdr3_nt: TGTGCCAGCAGCTTTAGCGGGAGGGCCGGCTCCTACAATGAGCAGTTCTTC
cdr3_aa: CASSFSGRAGSYNEQFF

d_call: TRBD2
clone_size: .
v_call: TRBV5-1
j_call: TRBJ2-3
cdr3_nt: TGCGCCAGCAGGTGGGAGGGATCAGATACGCAGTATTTT
cdr3_aa: CASRWEGSDTQYF

d_call: TRBD2
clone_size: .
v_call: TRBV15
j_call: TRBJ2-7
cdr3_nt: TGTGCCACCAGCGGAGAGGGACTAGCGGGATTTGACGAGCAGTACTTC
cdr3_aa: CATSGEGLAGFDEQYF

d_call: TRBD1
clone_size: .
v_call: TRBV7-2
j_call: TRBJ1-1
cdr3_nt: TGTGCCAGCAGCTTCACAGGGGGCCCCTTGGCCACTGAAGCTTTCTTT
cdr3_aa: CASSFTGGPLATEAFF